The rows below give T cell receptor beta chains drawn from one sample of a study of control samples from healthy donors and cancer patients. Repertoires were generated with immunoSEQ multiplex PCR, while TCRdb's copy carries only in-frame clones and drops some. The table records some 130,000 clones, more than 85% of them present only once. The specimen was PBMCs. The receptors derive from a man aged 50-59 years with head and neck cancer. The conserved cysteine and the conserved F or W are not part of the CDR3 here. Expanded clones are given a class, and other clones once, few, many or no size at all.

clone size	J gene	V gene	CDR3 protein
once	TRBJ2-2	TRBV6-4	ASRGFWNTGELF
.	TRBJ2-4	TRBV6-5	ASSLTDEKNIQY
.	TRBJ1-1	TRBV4-3	ASSQDTGGTEAF
once	TRBJ2-2	TRBV6-2/TRBV6-3	ASSRITGELF
.	TRBJ2-6	TRBV27	ASAPRTASSGANVLT
.	TRBJ2-3	TRBV29-1	SVGTGLIADTQY
.	TRBJ2-7	TRBV27	ASSTTGYEQY
.	TRBJ1-4	TRBV7-9	ASSPLFPGGNEKLF
.	TRBJ2-5	TRBV7-8	ASSFLGGQETQY
.	TRBJ1-1	TRBV5-1	ASSFLDRDTEAF
.	TRBJ2-2	TRBV5-1	ASSEDSTGELF
.	TRBJ1-2	TRBV18	ASSGTEAKGYT
.	TRBJ1-1	TRBV5-1	ASSEGANTEAF
.	TRBJ2-5	TRBV5-1	ASSAGEGTQY
.	TRBJ2-1	TRBV7-7	ASSLGVPPNEQF
.	TRBJ1-6	TRBV15	ATSRDPDNSPLH
.	TRBJ1-1	TRBV12-3/TRBV12-4	ASRHGQVEAF
once	TRBJ1-5	TRBV7-2	ASSPGESNQPQH
.	TRBJ1-2	TRBV4-3	ASSLGTDRLYGYT
once	TRBJ1-2	TRBV5-1	ASSLTGQATSNYGYT
.	TRBJ2-5	TRBV5-4	ASSPPGRAGPETQY
.	TRBJ2-1	TRBV12-5	ASGLVRTSGGWNEQF
once	TRBJ2-7	TRBV28	ASSFRGVHEQY
.	TRBJ1-2	TRBV11-2	ASSPTDNYGYT
once	TRBJ2-1	TRBV24-1	ATRGGGPYNEQF